This T cell receptor beta chain was profiled in a study of T cells of healthy individuals. Each CDR3 protein is one row after TCRdb ran MiXCR on the 5' RACE reads. The repertoire holds tens of thousands of distinct CDR3 sequences, with under 15% as singletons. V gave up 4 bases and J gave up 1 base, with 17 bases separating them. CDR3 length: 16 amino acids. CDR1 and CDR2 (germline): SGHDT, YYEEEE. This clonotype was picked up many times. The chain carries TRBV5-6 and TRBJ1-1, with a weak D call TRBD1 (5 bases). The receptor comes from a human donor in good health. The CDR3 is CASSGGTGRGNTEAFF. Written as DNA, the CDR3 is TGTGCCAGCAGCGGAGGGACGGGGCGTGGGAACACTGAAGCTTTCTTT.